This TCR beta chain was recovered during a study of cytomegalovirus exposure and HLA in healthy donors. PCR primers comprised 60 Vbeta and 13 Jbeta primers. Some clones are missing from TCRdb's copy, which holds only in-frame ones; the method was immunoSEQ multiplex PCR. The sample yields under 250,000 clones, over 70% seen once. A remark on this clone: What it recognizes is unknown.

Regarding the study as a whole: In a later analysis, TCR beta V- and J-gene trimming was associated with a missense DCLRE1C variant. For presence/absence analyses, sequencing depth was assumed to be roughly uniform across donors. A later analysis reported that several of the most significant clusters appeared to be linked to common viral pathogens, among them Epstein-Barr virus. A cluster of highly shared sequence variants was likely a sequencing artifact.

The TCR originated in an older woman in good health and CMV-seropositive. Sequenced material: PBMCs.

The CDR3 region has the DNA TGTGCCAGCGGAGCGGGGGGTTACTCCGGGGAGCTGTTTTTT. Amino acids: CASGAGGYSGELFF. The chain links TRBV2 to TRBJ2-2, with 9 bases identical to TRBD2. The CDR3 sequence is 14 residues long. Losses at the gene ends were 8 bases for V and 6 bases for J; bases not matched to a gene: 7. CDR1 is SNHLY and CDR2 is FYNNEI in the germline V gene. The full variable domain, in which reference TRBV2 and TRBJ2-2 provide the parts outside the CDR3, is EPEVTQTPSHQVTQMGQEVILRCVPISNHLYFYWYRQILGQKVEFLVSFYNNEISEKSEIFDDQFSVERPDGSNFTLKIRSTKLEDSAMYFCASGAGGYSGELFFGEGSRLTVL.